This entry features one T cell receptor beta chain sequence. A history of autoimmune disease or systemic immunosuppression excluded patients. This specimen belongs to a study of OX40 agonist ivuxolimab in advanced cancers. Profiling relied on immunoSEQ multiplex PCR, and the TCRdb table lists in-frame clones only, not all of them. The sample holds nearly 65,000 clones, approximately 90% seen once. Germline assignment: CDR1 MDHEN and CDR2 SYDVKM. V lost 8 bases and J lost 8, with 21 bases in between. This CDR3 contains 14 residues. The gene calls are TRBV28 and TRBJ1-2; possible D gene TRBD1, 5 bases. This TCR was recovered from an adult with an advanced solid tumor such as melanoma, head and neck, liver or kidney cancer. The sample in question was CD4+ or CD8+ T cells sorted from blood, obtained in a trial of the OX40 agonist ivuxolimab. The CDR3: CASFRPGGIEGYTF. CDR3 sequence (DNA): TGTGCCAGCTTTCGCCCGGGGGGGATCGAGGGCTACACCTTC.